These T cell receptor beta chains were read from a single sample in a study of human T cells and chemical hapten exposure. TCRdb ran MiXCR on the RACE reads and lists one entry per CDR3 protein. Here the sample spans 250,000 or so distinct CDR3 sequences, approximately 8.6% being singletons. The specimen was whole blood, collected in connection with sensitization to the hapten diphenylcyclopropenone (DPC). These receptors came from a woman in her 40s with alopecia areata. Some clones in this sample may be carry-over from other donors' samples. Each CDR3 is given with its conserved first and last residue. Each record gives: D gene, J gene, V gene, clone size, CDR3 protein, CDR3 DNA. The D gene is left open where the match is weak. Size tells how often a clone was seen (once, few, many) or the class of an expanded clone, and some rows leave it out.

.	TRBJ2-1	TRBV25-1	.	CASSESGPYNEQFF	TGTGCCAGCAGTGAGTCTGGCCCCTACAATGAGCAGTTCTTC
TRBD2	TRBJ2-7	TRBV27	.	CASTQTSGSSYEQYF	TGTGCCAGCACCCAGACTAGCGGGAGTTCCTACGAGCAGTACTTC
.	TRBJ1-1	TRBV27	.	CASRKNTEAFF	TGTGCCAGCCGGAAGAACACTGAAGCTTTCTTT
.	TRBJ2-5	TRBV28	.	CASREQDSRQETQYF	TGTGCCAGCAGAGAACAAGATTCCCGACAAGAGACCCAGTACTTC
TRBD2	TRBJ2-1	TRBV6-2/TRBV6-3	few	CASSHRTSGRNEQFF	TGTGCCAGCAGTCATCGGACTAGCGGGAGGAATGAGCAGTTCTTC
.	TRBJ2-5	TRBV2	few	CASSRLTGGTQYF	TGTGCCAGCAGCCGACTAACTGGGGGGACCCAGTACTTC
TRBD1	TRBJ2-2	TRBV5-1	many	CASSGQGQGYTGELFF	TGCGCCAGCAGCGGACAAGGACAGGGGTACACCGGGGAGCTGTTTTTT
.	TRBJ2-5	TRBV5-1	.	CASSLVLEGMETQYF	TGCGCCAGCAGCTTGGTGCTGGAAGGGATGGAGACCCAGTACTTC
TRBD1	TRBJ2-1	TRBV7-2	few	CAARDRANEQFF	TGTGCCGCCCGGGACAGGGCGAATGAGCAGTTCTTC
TRBD2	TRBJ2-2	TRBV24-1	.	CATSDLLGGGTGELFF	TGTGCCACCAGTGATTTGCTCGGGGGGGGCACCGGGGAGCTGTTTTTT
.	TRBJ2-1	TRBV10-3	few	CAISGIDRAPLSYNEQFF	TGTGCCATCAGTGGGATAGATAGGGCCCCACTCTCCTACAATGAGCAGTTCTTC
TRBD2	TRBJ2-1	TRBV7-2	few	CASSLWGRVNEQFF	TGTGCCAGCAGCTTATGGGGGAGGGTCAATGAGCAGTTCTTC
.	TRBJ1-6	TRBV12-3/TRBV12-4	few	CASSSQPGLNSPLHF	TGTGCCAGCAGTTCGCAACCCGGGCTCAATTCACCCCTCCACTTT
TRBD1	TRBJ1-1	TRBV6-5	many	CASRTELSGTGEAFF	TGTGCCAGCAGGACCGAACTCTCCGGGACAGGAGAAGCTTTCTTT
.	TRBJ1-1	TRBV7-2	.	CASSLLGSMNTEAFF	TGTGCCAGCAGCTTGCTGGGGAGCATGAACACTGAAGCTTTCTTT
.	TRBJ2-5	TRBV28	few	CASSLTSLQYF	TGTGCCAGCAGCCTGACCAGCCTACAGTACTTC
TRBD2	TRBJ2-1	TRBV6-6	few	CASSYSAGEGQFF	TGTGCCAGCAGTTATTCGGCGGGAGAGGGCCAGTTCTTC
.	TRBJ1-1	TRBV5-8	few	CASSFSEDTEAFF	TGTGCCAGCAGCTTTTCGGAAGACACTGAAGCTTTCTTT
TRBD2	TRBJ2-1	TRBV4-2	many	CASSQDLGGSFNEQFF	TGTGCCAGCAGCCAAGACTTGGGCGGGAGTTTCAATGAGCAGTTCTTC
.	TRBJ2-7	TRBV6-5	many	CASSYSTQGSYEQYF	TGTGCCAGCAGTTACTCGACCCAGGGCTCCTACGAGCAGTACTTC
TRBD2	TRBJ2-5	TRBV29-1	.	CSVEALAGAGSQYF	TGCAGCGTTGAGGCACTAGCGGGAGCTGGTAGCCAGTACTTC
.	TRBJ1-1	TRBV14	few	CASSRTAGTEAFF	TGTGCCAGCAGCCGGACGGCTGGCACTGAAGCTTTCTTT
.	TRBJ1-5	TRBV28	.	CASRPRRFNQPQHF	TGTGCCAGCAGACCCCGACGTTTCAATCAGCCCCAGCATTTT
.	TRBJ2-5	TRBV28	.	CASSPPGASGSETQYF	TGTGCCAGCAGCCCCCCCGGGGCGAGTGGATCAGAGACCCAGTACTTC
.	TRBJ2-1	TRBV11-2	few	CASSLYWRDEQFF	TGTGCCAGCAGCTTATACTGGCGTGATGAGCAGTTCTTC
.	TRBJ2-7	TRBV5-1	many	CASSFRTDSYEQYF	TGCGCCAGCAGCTTTAGGACAGACTCCTACGAGCAGTACTTC
.	TRBJ2-7	TRBV2	.	CASSRPPAQQYF	TGTGCCAGCAGTCGACCCCCAGCCCAGCAGTACTTC
.	TRBJ1-5	TRBV18	many	CASSPQISNQPQHF	TGTGCCAGCTCACCCCAGATCAGCAATCAGCCCCAGCATTTT
.	TRBJ1-1	TRBV28	few	CASSLPGVAEAFF	TGTGCCAGCAGTTTACCGGGAGTGGCTGAAGCTTTCTTT
.	TRBJ1-5	TRBV12-3/TRBV12-4	few	CASTLGEYNQPQHF	TGTGCCAGCACCTTAGGGGAGTACAATCAGCCCCAGCATTTT
.	TRBJ2-1	TRBV7-9	.	CASSHQRAGIGYNEQFF	TGTGCCAGCAGTCACCAGCGGGCTGGGATAGGGTACAATGAGCAGTTCTTC
.	TRBJ1-4	TRBV7-9	few	CASSLGGGNYEKLFF	TGTGCCAGCAGCTTAGGCGGCGGGAATTATGAAAAACTGTTTTTT
.	TRBJ2-5	TRBV5-1	few	CASSLATGPQETQYF	TGCGCCAGCAGCTTGGCGACAGGTCCTCAAGAGACCCAGTACTTC
TRBD1	TRBJ2-3	TRBV28	few	CATRQGRSTDTQYF	TGTGCCACCAGACAGGGCAGAAGCACAGATACGCAGTATTTT
TRBD2	TRBJ2-4	TRBV6-5	few	CASSLAGAQNIQYF	TGTGCCAGCAGCCTAGCGGGAGCCCAAAACATTCAGTACTTC
.	TRBJ1-1	TRBV7-2	.	CASSPGLAEAFF	TGTGCCAGCAGCCCGGGACTAGCTGAAGCTTTCTTT
TRBD1	TRBJ2-3	TRBV5-1	.	CATTRDRGSTDTQYF	TGCGCCACAACCCGGGACAGAGGATCCACAGATACGCAGTATTTT
.	TRBJ2-1	TRBV29-1	many	CSVEWRVSPYNEQFF	TGCAGCGTTGAGTGGAGGGTCTCGCCCTACAATGAGCAGTTCTTC
.	TRBJ2-1	TRBV5-1	.	CASSLFPNEQFF	TGCGCCAGCAGCTTGTTCCCGAATGAGCAGTTCTTC
.	TRBJ2-5	TRBV28	.	CASSPFQGRQTQYF	TGTGCCAGCAGTCCCTTTCAGGGGAGGCAGACCCAGTACTTC
.	TRBJ2-6	TRBV20-1	few	CSARAPTSGANVLTF	TGCAGTGCTAGAGCCCCAACCTCTGGGGCCAACGTCCTGACTTTC
TRBD2	TRBJ2-2	TRBV28	.	CASRLRLAGGTGELFF	TGTGCCAGCAGGCTAAGACTAGCGGGAGGTACCGGGGAGCTGTTTTTT
.	TRBJ2-1	TRBV9	many	CASSVGDNEQFF	TGTGCCAGCAGCGTAGGGGACAATGAGCAGTTCTTC
.	TRBJ2-7	TRBV3-1	many	CASSPPGKEAYEQYF	TGTGCCAGCAGCCCTCCGGGAAAAGAAGCCTACGAGCAGTACTTC
.	TRBJ1-1	TRBV7-9	many	CASSFDGLNTEAFF	TGTGCCAGCAGCTTCGACGGTTTGAACACTGAAGCTTTCTTT
TRBD1	TRBJ1-1	TRBV9	.	CASSPATGYLEAFF	TGTGCCAGCAGCCCCGCGACAGGGTATTTGGAAGCTTTCTTT
.	TRBJ1-2	TRBV29-1	many	CSVSTDYNYGYTF	TGCAGCGTTTCGACCGACTATAACTATGGCTACACCTTC
.	TRBJ2-2	TRBV11-2	many	CASSFGHRPGELFF	TGTGCCAGCAGCTTCGGTCACCGCCCCGGGGAGCTGTTTTTT
TRBD1	TRBJ2-1	TRBV11-2	.	CASSLTGTGGLNEQFF	TGTGCCAGCAGCTTAACCGGGACAGGGGGCCTCAATGAGCAGTTCTTC
TRBD1	TRBJ1-1	TRBV5-1	.	CASSSSGTGVRGAFF	TGCGCCAGCAGCTCTTCCGGGACAGGGGTACGGGGAGCTTTCTTT